These T cell receptor beta chains were read from a single sample in a study of blood T cell repertoires in COVID-19. Here immunoSEQ multiplex PCR was the method, and the copy in TCRdb shows in-frame clones only, minus some. The data contain about 200,000 clones, approximately 87% of them singletons. Source material: peripheral blood. Receptors originate from a woman aged 50 to 60 with acute or convalescent COVID-19. Both conserved end residues are part of each CDR3. A D gene is named only where the DNA matches it firmly. Expanded clones are given a class, and other clones once, few, many or no size at all.

v_gene	abundance	j_gene	d_gene	CDR3nt	CDR3aa
TRBV7-2	.	TRBJ1-1	.	TGTGCCAGCAGCTTAGTGGTGAGCACTGAAGCTTTCTTT	CASSLVVSTEAFF
TRBV29-1	.	TRBJ1-2	TRBD1	TGCAGCGGGGACAGGTTATATGGCTACACCTTC	CSGDRLYGYTF
TRBV20-1	.	TRBJ1-2	.	TGCAGTGCTAGTCCAGGGGAGGGCAACTATGGCTACACCTTC	CSASPGEGNYGYTF
TRBV27	.	TRBJ1-4	TRBD1	TGTGCCAGCAGTATAGGGGGCGGAGAAAAACTGTTTTTT	CASSIGGGEKLFF
TRBV11-2	.	TRBJ2-3	TRBD2	TGTGCCAGCAGCTTAGATATTGCGGGAGGGCCTAGAGATACGCAGTATTTT	CASSLDIAGGPRDTQYF
TRBV27	.	TRBJ2-1	TRBD2	TGTGCCAGCAGGCCCGGGACTAGCGGCCCCAATGAGCAGTTCTTC	CASRPGTSGPNEQFF
TRBV6-5	.	TRBJ1-2	TRBD1	TGTGCCAGCAGTCCCCAACAGGGGGGGTATGGCTACACCTTC	CASSPQQGGYGYTF
TRBV12-3/TRBV12-4	.	TRBJ1-2	.	TGTGCCAGCAGTTACGGGGAGGGCTATGGCTACACCTTC	CASSYGEGYGYTF
TRBV15	.	TRBJ1-2	TRBD1	TGTGCCACCAGCAACGACAGGGGCAACTATGGCTACACCTTC	CATSNDRGNYGYTF
TRBV19	.	TRBJ2-7	TRBD2	TGTGCCAGTAGTATCAACGGGTTCGGGATAGCGGGGGGCGAGCAGTACTTC	CASSINGFGIAGGEQYF
TRBV5-5	.	TRBJ1-1	.	TGTGCCAGCAGCTTAGGCAGGGAAAACACTGAAGCTTTCTTT	CASSLGRENTEAFF
TRBV10-3	.	TRBJ1-6	.	TGTGCCATCAAAAGTAGCACTTCACCCCTCCACTTT	CAIKSSTSPLHF
TRBV6-2/TRBV6-3	.	TRBJ2-1	.	TGTGCCAGCAGCCCCCCGAGGGAGCAGTTCTTC	CASSPPREQFF
TRBV7-2	.	TRBJ2-1	.	TGTGCCAGCAGCTTTGACAGCTACAATGAGCAGTTCTTC	CASSFDSYNEQFF
TRBV27	.	TRBJ1-2	.	TGTGCCAGCAGTCCGGGGGGGCCCTGGGGTGGCTACACCTTC	CASSPGGPWGGYTF
TRBV6-5	.	TRBJ2-7	.	TGTGCCAGCAGGCAACTCGACAGTTCCTACGAGCAGTACTTC	CASRQLDSSYEQYF
TRBV24-1	.	TRBJ2-5	.	TGTGCCACCAGTGACCCTCGGATGGGGGGAGAGACCCAGTACTTC	CATSDPRMGGETQYF
TRBV11-2	.	TRBJ2-5	TRBD2	TGTGCCAGCAGACGATCGGGACTAGGGGAGACCCAGTACTTC	CASRRSGLGETQYF
TRBV19	.	TRBJ1-1	TRBD1	TGTGCCAGTAGTCGGGACAGGGAGAAGCTTTTCTTT	CASSRDREKLFF
TRBV7-9	.	TRBJ2-3	TRBD2	TGTGCCAGCAGCCCGAGAGGTAGCGGGAGTACGGGTGCAGATACGCAGTATTTT	CASSPRGSGSTGADTQYF
TRBV7-2	.	TRBJ2-1	TRBD2	TGTGCCAGCAGCTGGACTAGCGGGGGCACCTACAATGAGCAGTTCTTC	CASSWTSGGTYNEQFF
TRBV5-6	.	TRBJ2-1	TRBD2	TGTGCCAGCAGCGTCGGACTAGCGGGAGCGTATGAGCAGTTCTTC	CASSVGLAGAYEQFF
TRBV7-2	.	TRBJ2-4	.	TGTGCCAGCAGCTGGGGGGGGGCAGCCAAAAACATTCAGTACTTC	CASSWGGAAKNIQYF
TRBV5-1	.	TRBJ2-3	.	TGCGCCAGCAGCTTCGGGAGCATTAGCACAGATACGCAGTATTTT	CASSFGSISTDTQYF
TRBV24-1	.	TRBJ2-7	.	TGTGCCACCAGTGATTCAGGGAACCCCTACGAGCAGTACTTC	CATSDSGNPYEQYF
TRBV6-5	.	TRBJ1-2	.	TGTGCCAGCAGTTACCAGGGGTTGGGTGGCTACACCTTC	CASSYQGLGGYTF
TRBV18	.	TRBJ2-5	.	TGTGCCAGCTCATTACAAGAGACCCAGTACTTC	CASSLQETQYF
TRBV7-2	once	TRBJ2-1	TRBD2	TGTGCCAGCAGCTTCAGTACAGCGGGAGCGACCTACAATGAGCAGTTCTTC	CASSFSTAGATYNEQFF
TRBV7-9	few	TRBJ1-1	.	TGTGCCAGCAGCCATCCCGGACTTTTCTCTGAAGCTTTCTTT	CASSHPGLFSEAFF
TRBV4-3	.	TRBJ2-7	.	TGCGCCAGCAGCCAAGATCCTTCGGACGAGCAGTACTTC	CASSQDPSDEQYF
TRBV5-6	.	TRBJ2-7	TRBD1	TGTGCCAGCAGCTTGGGGACAGGGTTCTCCGAGCAGTACTTC	CASSLGTGFSEQYF
TRBV2	.	TRBJ2-2	TRBD1	TGTGCCAGCAAGGGGAACAGGGGCAACACCGGGGAGCTGTTTTTT	CASKGNRGNTGELFF